This entry concerns a single T cell receptor beta chain. Per the germline V gene, CDR1 is SGHTS and CDR2 is YDEGEE. The V end was cut by 0 bases, the J end by 4 bases, with 13 bases between. CDR3 length equals 15 residues. These data are taken from a study of blood T cell repertoires in COVID-19. Per the authors' pipeline: Amplification of reference gene primers provided the estimated nucleated cell counts. Assay: immunoSEQ multiplex PCR; the TCRdb copy retains only in-frame clones and omits some. V and J calls plus clone size are reproduced from that table; the DNA served to infer D and trimming. The table has roughly 280,000 clones, 85% to 90% seen once. Individuals aged about 18 to 100 years were recruited from roughly 23 US areas.

This receptor was taken from a woman aged 18 to 35 who had recovered from COVID-19. What was sequenced was PBMCs or T cells enriched from blood (not recorded which). The chain couples TRBV5-8 to TRBJ1-1; D may be TRBD1 (6 bases). Here the CDR3 reads CASSLGGGWGTEAFF. The CDR3 DNA reads TGTGCCAGCAGCTTGGGAGGGGGTTGGGGCACTGAAGCTTTCTTT.